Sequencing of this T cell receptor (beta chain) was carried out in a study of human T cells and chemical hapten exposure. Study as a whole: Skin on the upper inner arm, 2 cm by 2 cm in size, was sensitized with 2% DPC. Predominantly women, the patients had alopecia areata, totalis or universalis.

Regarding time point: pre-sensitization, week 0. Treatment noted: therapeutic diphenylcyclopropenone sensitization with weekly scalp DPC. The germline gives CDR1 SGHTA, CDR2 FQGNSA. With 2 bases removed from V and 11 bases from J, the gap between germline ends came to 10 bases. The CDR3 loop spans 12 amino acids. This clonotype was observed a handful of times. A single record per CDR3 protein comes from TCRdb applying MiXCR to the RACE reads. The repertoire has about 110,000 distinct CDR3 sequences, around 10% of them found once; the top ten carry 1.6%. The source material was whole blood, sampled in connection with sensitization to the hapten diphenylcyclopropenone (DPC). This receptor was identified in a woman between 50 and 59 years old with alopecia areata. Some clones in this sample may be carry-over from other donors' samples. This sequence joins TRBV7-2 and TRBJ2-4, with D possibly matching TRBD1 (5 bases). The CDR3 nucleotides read TGTGCCAGCAGCTTATTCGCAGGGCTTCAGTACTTC. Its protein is CASSLFAGLQYF.